The 9 T cell receptor beta chains listed next were all sequenced from one sample in a study of long-term antiretroviral therapy in people with HIV. The run of the v3.0 immunoSEQ assay was at survey level. The protocol was immunoSEQ multiplex PCR, while the TCRdb copy is restricted to in-frame clones and leaves out a portion. Of tens of thousands of clones detected, approximately 90% appear once; the ten largest clones hold 3.6%. The source was unsorted PBMCs, collected 1.8 years after starting antiretroviral therapy. These receptors all stem from a woman aged 18-35 years with HIV.

The sample holds one count of this clone. The gene calls are TRBV5-4 and TRBJ2-1, with 12 bases identical to TRBD2. From germline, CDR1 is SGHNT and CDR2 YYREEE (reference sequence). J lost 2 bases, V lost 4 bases, and 4 bases had no gene match. The CDR3 has 16 amino acids. The CDR3 coding sequence is TGTGCCAGCAGCGTAGGGACTAGCGGGCCCTACAATGAGCAGTTCTTC. It codes for CASSVGTSGPYNEQFF.

V and J are TRBV28 and TRBJ2-3; D gene uncertain. The germline CDR1 and CDR2 sequences are MDHEN and SYDVKM. CDR3 length: 14 amino acids. V dropped 5 bases and J dropped 3 bases, with 12 bases sitting between them. The CDR3 is CASSPPFATDTQYF. The DNA of the CDR3 is TGTGCCAGCAGTCCCCCCTTCGCGACAGATACGCAGTATTTT. The whole variable domain, remainder taken from reference TRBV28 and TRBJ2-3, is DVKVTQSSRYLVKRTGEKVFLECVQDMDHENMFWYRQDPGLGLRLIYFSYDVKMKEKGDIPEGYSVSREKKERFSLILESASTNQTSMYLCASSPPFATDTQYFGPGTRLTVL.

The gene calls are TRBV27 and TRBJ2-7; the D gene is possibly TRBD1 (6 bases). Germline V gene sequence: CDR1 MNHEY, CDR2 SMNVEV (reference sequence). The CDR3 covers 16 residues. V gave up 0 bases and J gave up 0 bases, with 12 bases separating them. The chain's CDR3 is CASSLSVGQHSYEQYF. The DNA of the CDR3 is TGTGCCAGCAGTTTATCGGTAGGACAGCACTCCTACGAGCAGTACTTC.

This chain uses TRBV25-1 with TRBJ1-1; D is ambiguous. Germline V gene sequence: CDR1 MGHDK, CDR2 SYGVNS. V was shortened by 1 base and J by 1 base, with 13 bases between the two germline ends. This CDR3 region has 16 residues. The CDR3 spells CASSESFPAQNTEAFF. The CDR3 DNA sequence: TGTGCCAGCAGTGAATCCTTCCCCGCGCAGAACACTGAAGCTTTCTTT. Together with reference TRBV25-1 and TRBJ1-1, the CDR3 gives the full variable domain: EADIYQTPRYLVIGTGKKITLECSQTMGHDKMYWYQQDPGMELHLIHYSYGVNSTEKGDLSSESTVSRIRTEHFPLTLESARPSHTSQYLCASSESFPAQNTEAFFGQGTRLTVV.

By share of the sample, this clone is large. The chain links TRBV7-9 to TRBJ1-2; D gene uncertain. The CDR3 runs 14 residues. Germline V gives CDR1 SEHNR, CDR2 FQNEAQ (reference sequence). Trimming shortened V by 1 base and J by 6 bases, and 12 bases separated the two germline ends. CDR3 residues: CASSLVTAFNGYTF. The CDR3 nucleotides read TGTGCCAGCAGCTTAGTCACAGCCTTTAATGGCTACACCTTC.

The chain joins TRBV7-9 to TRBJ2-1, with 12 positions matching TRBD1. CDR1 SEHNR and CDR2 FQNEAQ come from the germline V gene (reference sequence). V lost 1 base to trimming and J lost 8 bases; unmatched junction nucleotides: 9. The CDR3 length is 17 residues. The CDR3 here is CASSLGRVGQGADEQFF. CDR3 in DNA: TGTGCCAGCAGCTTAGGGAGGGTGGGACAGGGGGCTGATGAGCAGTTCTTC.

The chain recombines TRBV19 with TRBJ2-5; D could derive from TRBD1 or TRBD2 (6 bases each). Germline CDR1 is LNHDA and CDR2 is SQIVND (reference sequence). This CDR3 region has 14 residues. With 3 bases removed from V and 10 bases from J, the gap between germline ends came to 18 bases. CDR3 DNA sequence: TGTGCCAGTAGTATCCGGGGGCAAGGAAGGATCCAGTACTTC. Residues: CASSIRGQGRIQYF.

V is TRBV19 and J is TRBJ2-1; D assignment may be TRBD1 or TRBD2 (5 bases each). Deletions cut 3 bases from V and 8 bases from J, with 11 bases between. Looked up from germline, CDR1 is LNHDA and CDR2 is SQIVND (reference sequence). CDR3 length equals 13 residues. The CDR3 protein is CASSIVRGDEQFF. CDR3 bases: TGTGCCAGTAGTATCGTGAGGGGAGATGAGCAGTTCTTC.

V gene TRBV27 combines with J gene TRBJ2-7; the D is unclear. Germline V CDR1 and CDR2: MNHEY, SMNVEV (reference sequence). The V end was cut by 3 bases, the J end by 0 bases, with 6 bases between. This CDR3 has 13 amino acids. CDR3 nucleotide sequence: TGTGCCAGCAGTTTCGCACTCTCCTACGAGCAGTACTTC. The encoded protein is CASSFALSYEQYF.